This record concerns one TCR beta chain sequence. Germline CDR1 LGHDT, CDR2 YNNKEL (reference sequence). The CDR3 consists of 13 residues. V gave up 0 bases and J gave up 7 bases, with 9 bases separating them. When the RNA was reverse transcribed, random hexamers were used with an input of about 0.5 to 1 ug. TCRdb analysed the immunoSEQ multiplex PCR reads with MiXCR anew, one entry per CDR3 protein. The data contain hundreds of thousands of distinct CDR3 sequences, about 93% of them singletons. This record belongs to a study of CD8 T cells in Susac syndrome. This clonotype was obtained from a human donor with multiple sclerosis. Sequencing input: CD4+ T cells from PBMCs. The chain couples TRBV3-1 to TRBJ2-5; no clear D gene. The CDR3 is CASSQEGSGTQYF. The CDR3 DNA reads TGTGCCAGCAGCCAAGAAGGATCAGGGACCCAGTACTTC.